These T cell receptor beta chains were read from a single sample in a study of T cell changes during pregnancy in multiple sclerosis. Generated by immunoSEQ multiplex PCR, the TCRdb table keeps only in-frame clones and is missing some. This sample has 70,000 to 80,000 clones, with about 94% found just once. The sequencing used peripheral blood, collected in the third trimester of pregnancy. The receptors derive from a female donor with multiple sclerosis, enrolled in a pregnancy study. CDR3s include the opening cysteine and the closing phenylalanine or tryptophan. A D gene is named only where the DNA matches it firmly. Part of the rows lack a size; the others show once, few, many or a class for expanded clones.

J	size	V	length	D	CDR3	DNA
TRBJ1-1	NA	TRBV7-3	14	TRBD1	CASSLGQGSTEAFF	TGTGCCAGCAGCTTAGGACAGGGGAGCACTGAAGCTTTCTTT
TRBJ1-6	NA	TRBV5-6	15	NA	CASSGGLGVNSPLHF	TGTGCCAGCAGCGGGGGGTTAGGGGTTAATTCACCCCTCCACTTT
TRBJ1-6	NA	TRBV9	17	NA	CASSVGPIGGDNSPLHF	TGTGCCAGCAGCGTAGGACCTATAGGGGGAGATAATTCACCCCTCCACTTT
TRBJ2-7	NA	TRBV7-2	14	NA	CASSSPSGSYEQYF	TGTGCCAGCAGCTCACCGAGCGGCTCCTACGAGCAGTACTTC
TRBJ2-6	NA	TRBV10-3	17	NA	CAISESDTYSGANVLTF	TGTGCCATCAGTGAGTCGGACACTTACTCTGGGGCCAACGTCCTGACTTTC
TRBJ1-2	NA	TRBV15	13	TRBD1	CATSNRDSYGYTF	TGTGCCACCAGCAACCGGGACAGCTATGGCTACACCTTC
TRBJ1-2	NA	TRBV10-3	16	TRBD1	CAIRPGPGQGREGYTF	TGTGCCATCAGACCTGGACCGGGACAGGGGAGAGAAGGCTACACCTTC
TRBJ1-1	NA	TRBV10-3	11	TRBD1	CAISEGQGAFF	TGTGCCATCAGTGAAGGACAGGGAGCTTTCTTT
TRBJ1-2	NA	TRBV19	13	NA	CASSIRGNYGYTF	TGTGCCAGTAGTATTAGGGGTAACTATGGCTACACCTTC
TRBJ1-2	NA	TRBV10-3	16	NA	CAIQGTEGSLNYGYTF	TGTGCCATCCAGGGGACCGAGGGTTCCCTTAACTATGGCTACACCTTC
TRBJ2-1	NA	TRBV5-5	14	NA	CASSLGLNYNEQFF	TGTGCCAGCAGCCTCGGACTAAATTACAATGAGCAGTTCTTC
TRBJ1-2	NA	TRBV7-9	14	NA	CAITLGGGNYGYTF	TGTGCCATCACCTTAGGGGGGGGTAACTATGGCTACACCTTC
TRBJ2-7	NA	TRBV9	15	TRBD2	CASSVGLGGAYEQYF	TGTGCCAGCAGCGTAGGTCTCGGGGGGGCCTACGAGCAGTACTTC
TRBJ2-1	NA	TRBV7-9	15	TRBD1	CASSLLGDSLNEQFF	TGTGCCAGCAGCTTATTGGGGGACAGCCTTAATGAGCAGTTCTTC
TRBJ2-1	NA	TRBV9	13	NA	CASSLSGFNEQFF	TGTGCCAGCAGCCTTAGCGGATTCAATGAGCAGTTCTTC
TRBJ1-2	NA	TRBV7-3	15	NA	CASSPGRGPDYGYTF	TGTGCCAGCAGCCCGGGGCGGGGGCCTGACTATGGCTACACCTTC
TRBJ2-1	NA	TRBV9	15	NA	CASSVDGTTYNEQFF	TGTGCCAGCAGCGTAGACGGGACAACCTACAATGAGCAGTTCTTC
TRBJ2-5	NA	TRBV5-1	15	TRBD1	CASRRSPGQGETQYF	TGCGCCAGCAGGAGGTCACCGGGACAGGGAGAGACCCAGTACTTC
TRBJ1-1	NA	TRBV6-6	13	NA	CASSYSRRAEAFF	TGTGCCAGCAGTTACTCGAGGCGGGCTGAAGCTTTCTTT
TRBJ2-1	NA	TRBV29-1	13	NA	CSVAGGSYNEQFF	TGCAGCGTTGCCGGGGGCTCCTACAATGAGCAGTTCTTC
TRBJ1-5	NA	TRBV28	11	TRBD1	CASSPRGLQHF	TGTGCCAGCAGTCCCAGGGGGCTCCAGCATTTT
TRBJ2-5	NA	TRBV27	14	TRBD1	CASSKQGPFGTQYF	TGTGCCAGCAGTAAACAGGGGCCTTTTGGGACCCAGTACTTC
TRBJ1-6	NA	TRBV7-2	17	TRBD1	CASSRTGGGSYNSPLHF	TGTGCCAGCAGCCGAACAGGGGGCGGCTCCTATAATTCACCCCTCCACTTT
TRBJ1-5	NA	TRBV27	15	TRBD1	CASSPIQGYNQPQHF	TGTGCCAGCAGTCCAATACAGGGGTACAATCAGCCCCAGCATTTT
TRBJ1-2	once	TRBV9	14	NA	CASSGAGGYYGYTF	TGTGCCAGCAGCGGAGCTGGGGGGTACTATGGCTACACCTTC
TRBJ1-4	NA	TRBV9	16	NA	CASSPRKGLTNEKLFF	TGTGCCAGCAGCCCCAGAAAGGGGTTAACTAATGAAAAACTGTTTTTT
TRBJ2-5	once	TRBV6-6	15	NA	CASRSLASGGETQYF	TGTGCCAGCAGGTCCCTAGCGTCAGGGGGGGAGACCCAGTACTTC
TRBJ1-5	NA	TRBV5-6	14	NA	CASSFGRGNQPQHF	TGTGCCAGCAGCTTCGGTCGGGGCAATCAGCCCCAGCATTTT
TRBJ2-7	NA	TRBV30	11	NA	CAWSVGYEQYF	TGTGCCTGGAGTGTCGGGTACGAGCAGTACTTC
TRBJ1-1	NA	TRBV27	13	TRBD1	CASSLGQGLAAFF	TGTGCCAGCAGTTTAGGACAGGGCCTCGCCGCTTTCTTT
TRBJ2-5	NA	TRBV5-6	15	NA	CASSFASTLRETQYF	TGTGCCAGCAGCTTTGCTAGCACCCTGAGAGAGACCCAGTACTTC
TRBJ1-6	NA	TRBV4-3	16	NA	CASSQDRGTVGSPLHF	TGCGCCAGCAGCCAAGATAGAGGTACCGTGGGTTCACCCCTCCACTTT
TRBJ1-3	NA	TRBV6-5	14	TRBD1	CASSYDRVGNTIYF	TGTGCCAGCAGTTACGACAGGGTTGGAAACACCATATATTTT
TRBJ2-2	once	TRBV7-3	15	NA	CASSLRAPNTGELFF	TGTGCCAGCAGCTTAAGGGCACCGAACACCGGGGAGCTGTTTTTT
TRBJ2-7	NA	TRBV9	18	TRBD2	CASSAKGLAGPTPYEQYF	TGTGCCAGCAGCGCAAAGGGACTAGCGGGCCCGACCCCCTACGAGCAGTACTTC
TRBJ2-3	once	TRBV5-6	16	TRBD1	CASSLGRGQGTDTQYF	TGTGCCAGCAGCTTAGGCCGGGGACAGGGGACAGATACGCAGTATTTT
TRBJ1-2	NA	TRBV7-3	12	NA	CASSSQDSSKTF	TGTGCCAGCAGCTCTCAGGACAGTTCCAAGACCTTC
TRBJ1-6	NA	TRBV9	15	NA	CASSVAGVGLSPLHF	TGTGCCAGCAGCGTAGCGGGGGTCGGACTATCACCCCTCCACTTT
TRBJ1-3	NA	TRBV6-6	13	NA	CASSPSSGNTIYF	TGTGCCAGCAGCCCGTCCTCTGGAAACACCATATATTTT
TRBJ1-1	once	TRBV9	16	TRBD1	CASSVGGQVMNTEAFF	TGTGCCAGCAGCGTAGGGGGACAGGTAATGAACACTGAAGCTTTCTTT
TRBJ2-3	NA	TRBV5-4	15	TRBD2	CASSWEAGAADTQYF	TGTGCCAGCAGCTGGGAAGCGGGGGCGGCAGATACGCAGTATTTT
TRBJ1-2	NA	TRBV7-6	14	NA	CASSLERDSYGYTF	TGTGCCAGCAGCTTAGAACGGGACTCCTATGGCTACACCTTC
TRBJ2-2	NA	TRBV4-2	16	NA	CASSQGLGGDTGELFF	TGTGCCAGCAGCCAAGGGTTAGGAGGGGACACCGGGGAGCTGTTTTTT
TRBJ1-1	NA	TRBV9	13	NA	CASSVARNTEAFF	TGTGCCAGCAGCGTAGCTAGGAACACTGAAGCTTTCTTT
TRBJ2-2	NA	TRBV7-2	16	NA	CASSEMTPIVAGELFF	TGTGCCAGCAGCGAGATGACTCCCATCGTCGCCGGGGAGCTGTTTTTT
TRBJ2-2	NA	TRBV7-9	15	NA	CASSPPRGDTGELFF	TGTGCCAGCAGCCCCCCCCGCGGGGACACCGGGGAGCTGTTTTTT